Listed here are 27 T cell receptor beta chains from one sample, sequenced in a study of CD8 T cells in Susac syndrome. Reverse transcription used about 0.45 to 1 ug RNA and random hexamers. One entry per CDR3 protein, called by TCRdb with MiXCR from the immunoSEQ multiplex PCR reads. This repertoire shows some 160,000 distinct CDR3 sequences, 85% to 95% found once; its top ten account for 0.12%. The sequenced material came from CD4+ T cells from PBMCs. The receptors come from a human donor with Susac syndrome.

CDR3 sequence: CASSQNTGTGGDTQYF. The DNA for the CDR3 is TGCGCCAGCAGCCAGAATACCGGGACAGGCGGAGATACGCAGTATTTT. V is TRBV4-3 and J is TRBJ2-3; TRBD1 matches 8 bases. This CDR3 spans 16 amino acids. J gave up 5 bases and V 3 bases, and 10 bases lay outside the gene matches. The germline V gene encodes CDR1 LGHNA and CDR2 YSLEER.

This clonotype came up once. CDR3 sequence reads: CASSSWPLAGGLGDTQYF. As DNA, the CDR3 is TGCGCCAGCAGCTCATGGCCCCTAGCGGGGGGGCTGGGAGATACGCAGTATTTT. The gene calls are TRBV5-1 and TRBJ2-3; 12 bases are a match to TRBD2. With V trimmed by 3 bases and J by 5 bases, 13 bases remained unmatched. The CDR3 totals 18 residues. Germline CDR1 is SGHRS and CDR2 is YFSETQ.

This clonotype has just one count. J is TRBJ2-4 and V is TRBV20-1; 8 nucleotides agree with TRBD2. Germline assignment: CDR1 DFQATT and CDR2 SNEGSKA (reference sequence). The ends lost 2 bases at V and 7 bases at J; junction bases unmatched: 4. The CDR3 totals 13 residues. The CDR3 loop reads CSARLGGANIQYF. DNA of the CDR3: TGCAGTGCTAGACTCGGGGGGGCCAACATTCAGTACTTC.

The CDR3 sequence is CASSRSSVGSNQPQHF. The DNA of the CDR3 is TGTGCCAGCAGCAGAAGTTCAGTGGGGAGCAATCAGCCCCAGCATTTT. The V call is TRBV12-3 or TRBV12-4, the J call TRBJ1-5; D is undetermined. The V end lost 6 bases, the J end lost 1 base, and 16 bases lay between the germline ends. This CDR3 has 16 amino acids.

The V gene is TRBV5-1, the J gene TRBJ2-3; 7 positions agree with TRBD2. V gave up 4 bases and J gave up 4 bases; unmatched junction bases: 9. CDR3 length equals 15 residues. CDR1 and CDR2 (germline): SGHRS, YFSETQ. The CDR3 protein is CASSRDGGSPDTQYF. The CDR3 nucleotides read TGCGCCAGCAGCAGGGACGGGGGGAGCCCAGATACGCAGTATTTT.

The chain recombines TRBV3-1 with TRBJ2-5; D is unresolved. The V gene's germline CDR1 is LGHDT and CDR2 YNNKEL (reference sequence). This CDR3 has 13 residues. Trimming removed 1 base from V and 9 bases from J, with 12 bases in between. CDR3 bases: TGTGCCAGCAGCCAAGGCGGTCCCGTGGCCCAGTACTTC. Encoded protein: CASSQGGPVAQYF.

This rearrangement joins TRBV29-1 to TRBJ2-7; TRBD2 matches at 12 bases. Germline-derived CDR1 and CDR2 are SQVTM and ANQGSEA. CDR3 length equals 14 residues. V dropped 6 bases and J dropped 5; count of bases not matched to a gene: 8. Here the CDR3 reads CSVAAASGGDEQYF. The CDR3, as DNA: TGCAGCGTGGCCGCGGCTAGCGGGGGGGACGAGCAGTACTTC.

V is TRBV2 and J is TRBJ2-3; TRBD2 might be the D (6 bases). Germline V gene data show CDR1 as SNHLY and CDR2 as FYNNEI. The CDR3 has 14 residues. The V end was cut by 2 bases, the J end by 4 bases, with 10 bases between. Here the CDR3 DNA reads TGTGCCAGCAGTGAACGGATAGCGGCAGATACGCAGTATTTT. The encoded protein is CASSERIAADTQYF. The full variable domain, rest sourced from reference TRBV2 and TRBJ2-3, is EPEVTQTPSHQVTQMGQEVILRCVPISNHLYFYWYRQILGQKVEFLVSFYNNEISEKSEIFDDQFSVERPDGSNFTLKIRSTKLEDSAMYFCASSERIAADTQYFGPGTRLTVL.

Here the CDR3 reads CASSLTFLTDEQFF. CDR3 nucleotide sequence: TGTGCCAGCAGCTTAACCTTTCTAACGGATGAGCAGTTCTTC. The chain has TRBV7-9 and TRBJ2-1; no reliable D call. The V and J ends lost 2 bases and 8 bases respectively, with 13 bases between them. The CDR3 is 14 residues long. CDR1 and CDR2 (germline): SEHNR, FQNEAQ (reference sequence).

V is TRBV14 and J is TRBJ1-1; TRBD1 aligns across 7 bases. Germline loops: CDR1 SGHDN, CDR2 FVKESK. This CDR3 spans 16 amino acids. The trim removed 0 bases at V and 5 bases at J, leaving 9 bases unmatched. Here the CDR3 reads CASSQDGARGATEAFF. The CDR3 DNA is TGTGCCAGCAGCCAAGATGGCGCCAGGGGGGCTACTGAAGCTTTCTTT.

The V gene is TRBV6-1, the J gene TRBJ2-6; TRBD1 is a possible D gene (6 bases). Trimming pared 3 bases from V and 0 bases from J, leaving 12 bases between. This CDR3 contains 17 residues. CDR1 is MNHNS and CDR2 is SASEGT in the germline V gene. CDR3 sequence reads: CASSDRGPLSGANVLTF. As DNA, the CDR3 is TGTGCCAGCAGTGACAGGGGTCCCCTCTCTGGGGCCAACGTCCTGACTTTC.

The V gene is TRBV6-5, the J gene TRBJ2-3; a possible D gene is TRBD2 (6 bases). V shed 5 bases and J shed 6 bases, with 18 bases lying between them. The germline gives CDR1 MNHEY, CDR2 SVGAGI. This CDR3 spans 15 amino acids. The CDR3 DNA reads TGTGCCAGCAGTCGCGGAGGGAAAGCGGCGGATACGCAGTATTTT. Translated, it gives CASSRGGKAADTQYF.

This clonotype was detected only once. The chain recombines TRBV6-5 with TRBJ1-2, with unresolved D. Germline values: CDR1 MNHEY, CDR2 SVGAGI. CDR3 size: 14 residues. V lost 4 bases, J lost 7 bases, and 16 bases lay in between. CDR3 nucleotides: TGTGCCAGCAGTTCGGCCAGAGGCTTGGGTGGCTACACCTTC. Amino acids: CASSSARGLGGYTF.

The chain combines TRBV19 with TRBJ2-1, with no clear D. This CDR3 has 15 amino acids. Germline CDR1 reads LNHDA; CDR2 reads SQIVND (reference sequence). V was shortened by 1 base and J by 0 bases, with 7 bases between the two germline ends. CDR3 DNA: TGTGCCAGTAGTATAGCCCCGGCCTCCTACAATGAGCAGTTCTTC. Translated, it gives CASSIAPASYNEQFF.

The V gene is TRBV12-3 or TRBV12-4, the J gene TRBJ1-2; a possible D gene is TRBD1 (5 bases). Trimming removed 2 bases from V and 5 bases from J, with 12 bases in between. CDR3 size: 14 residues. The CDR3 loop reads CASSLRDGTYGYTF. CDR3 coding DNA: TGTGCCAGCAGTTTACGAGACGGGACTTATGGCTACACCTTC.

The chain links TRBV29-1 to TRBJ1-1, with 10 bases matching TRBD1. This CDR3 has 13 amino acids. Germline CDR1 is SQVTM and CDR2 is ANQGSEA. Trimming at V came to 7 bases and at J to 4 bases, leaving 6 bases not matched to a gene. The CDR3 loop is CSANRQGATEAFF. CDR3 bases: TGCAGCGCCAACCGACAGGGGGCCACTGAAGCTTTCTTT.

This rearrangement joins TRBV20-1 to TRBJ2-1; 8 nucleotides match TRBD1. J lost 4 bases, V lost 6 bases, and 11 bases had no gene match. The germline V gene encodes CDR1 DFQATT and CDR2 SNEGSKA (reference sequence). The CDR3 has 15 residues. The DNA of the CDR3 is TGCAGTGCATACAGGACAGGGATAAGTTACAATGAGCAGTTCTTC. Its translation is CSAYRTGISYNEQFF.

The V call is TRBV2, the J call TRBJ2-1, with 7 nucleotides matching TRBD1. V lost 1 base and J lost 10; bases outside the gene matches: 4. Germline V gene data show CDR1 as SNHLY and CDR2 as FYNNEI. CDR3 size: 13 residues. CDR3 coding DNA: TGTGCCAGCAGTGAAGGCAGGGGACAGGAGCAGTTCTTC. Its protein is CASSEGRGQEQFF.

The gene calls are TRBV7-9 and TRBJ2-3; a weak D match, TRBD2 (5 bases). CDR1 and CDR2 (germline): SEHNR, FQNEAQ (reference sequence). The CDR3 runs to 14 residues. V lost 8 bases and J lost 1, with 13 bases in between. CDR3 loop: CASGRGIGTDTQYF. The CDR3 nucleotides read TGTGCCAGCGGCCGGGGAATTGGCACAGATACGCAGTATTTT.

The chain employs TRBV20-1 and TRBJ2-3; D might be TRBD2 (6 bases). The CDR3 runs 15 residues. Germline-derived CDR1 and CDR2 are DFQATT and SNEGSKA (reference sequence). V was cut by 0 bases and J by 2 bases, with 12 bases left in between. The CDR3 loop is CSARERRGNTDTQYF. In DNA form, the CDR3 reads TGCAGTGCTAGAGAACGGCGGGGAAACACAGATACGCAGTATTTT.

A word on this clonotype: At one of its ends the junction is not consistent with the germline gene, which may arise from a read error. CDR3 amino acids: CASSLRGNQETQYF. CDR3 nucleotides: TGTGCTAGCAGCCTCCGGGGGAACCAAGAGACCCAGTACTTC. This chain connects TRBV7-7 to TRBJ2-5; maybe TRBD2 (6 bases). CDR1 is SSHAT and CDR2 is FNYEAQ in the germline V gene (reference sequence). The CDR3 runs to 14 residues. The whole variable domain, filled in from reference TRBV7-7 and TRBJ2-5, reads GAGVSQSPRYKVTKRGQDVTLRCDPISSHATLYWYQQALGQGPEFLTYFNYEAQPDKSGLPSDRFSAERPEGSISTLTIQRTEQRDSAMYRCASSLRGNQETQYFGPGTRLLVL.

This chain joins TRBV4-2 and TRBJ2-7; TRBD2 matches at 9 bases. The CDR3 extends over 16 amino acids. Germline CDR1 LGHNA, CDR2 YNFKEQ. J lost 4 bases, V lost 0 bases, and 7 bases had no gene match. The chain's CDR3 is CASSQDLGLAGYEQYF. The DNA of the CDR3 is TGTGCCAGCAGCCAAGATCTGGGACTAGCAGGGTACGAGCAGTACTTC.

The rearrangement joins TRBV29-1 to TRBJ2-7; unclear D gene. CDR3 length: 12 amino acids. Trimming shortened V by 4 bases and J by 5 bases, and 12 bases separated the two germline ends. CDR1 is SQVTM and CDR2 is ANQGSEA in the germline V gene. DNA for the CDR3: TGCAGCGTTGTGGAGCAGCTACACGAGCAGTACTTC. Protein sequence: CSVVEQLHEQYF.

The rearrangement uses TRBV7-2 and TRBJ2-1; possibly TRBD2 for D (6 bases). The CDR3 loop spans 14 amino acids. CDR1 is SGHTA, CDR2 FQGNSA, per germline. Trimming pared 3 bases from V and 5 bases from J, leaving 11 bases between. CDR3 sequence: CASSLSSGHNEQFF. The DNA of the CDR3 is TGTGCCAGCAGCTTGTCGAGCGGGCACAATGAGCAGTTCTTC.

The chain combines TRBV20-1 with TRBJ1-1; D may be TRBD1 (5 bases). CDR1 is DFQATT and CDR2 is SNEGSKA in the germline V gene (reference sequence). The CDR3 runs 15 residues. Between the trimmed V and J ends, which lost 3 bases and 0 bases, there was a span of 14 bases. CDR3 in DNA: TGCAGTGCTAGCGGGGGTTCCTTGATGAACACTGAAGCTTTCTTT. Translated: CSASGGSLMNTEAFF.

V usage is TRBV14 and J usage is TRBJ1-6; D gene ambiguous. Trimming took 0 bases from V and 13 from J, leaving 16 bases between them. Germline-derived CDR1 and CDR2 are SGHDN and FVKESK. The CDR3 runs to 15 residues. The DNA of the CDR3 is TGTGCCAGCAGCCAAGAAGGCGGACCCATTTTCCCCCTCCACTTT. Amino acids: CASSQEGGPIFPLHF.

The chain is built from TRBV29-1 and TRBJ1-6; possible D gene TRBD1, 5 bases. V dropped 5 bases and J dropped 2 bases, with 7 bases sitting between them. The CDR3 has 13 amino acids. The germline V gene encodes CDR1 SQVTM and CDR2 ANQGSEA. The CDR3: CSVRRAYNSPLHF. The CDR3 DNA is TGCAGCGTTCGCAGGGCCTATAATTCACCCCTCCACTTT.